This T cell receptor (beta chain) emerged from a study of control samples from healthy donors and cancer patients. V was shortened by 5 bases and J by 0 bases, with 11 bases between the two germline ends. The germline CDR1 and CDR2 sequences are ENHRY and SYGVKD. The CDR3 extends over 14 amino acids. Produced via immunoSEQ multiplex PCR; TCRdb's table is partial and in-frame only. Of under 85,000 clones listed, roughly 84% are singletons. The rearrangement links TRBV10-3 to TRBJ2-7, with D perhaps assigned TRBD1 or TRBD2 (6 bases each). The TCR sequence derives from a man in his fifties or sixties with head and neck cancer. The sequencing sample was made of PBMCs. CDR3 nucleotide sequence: TGTGCCATCAGTCCCGAGGGGGGCTCCTACGAGCAGTACTTC. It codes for CAISPEGGSYEQYF.